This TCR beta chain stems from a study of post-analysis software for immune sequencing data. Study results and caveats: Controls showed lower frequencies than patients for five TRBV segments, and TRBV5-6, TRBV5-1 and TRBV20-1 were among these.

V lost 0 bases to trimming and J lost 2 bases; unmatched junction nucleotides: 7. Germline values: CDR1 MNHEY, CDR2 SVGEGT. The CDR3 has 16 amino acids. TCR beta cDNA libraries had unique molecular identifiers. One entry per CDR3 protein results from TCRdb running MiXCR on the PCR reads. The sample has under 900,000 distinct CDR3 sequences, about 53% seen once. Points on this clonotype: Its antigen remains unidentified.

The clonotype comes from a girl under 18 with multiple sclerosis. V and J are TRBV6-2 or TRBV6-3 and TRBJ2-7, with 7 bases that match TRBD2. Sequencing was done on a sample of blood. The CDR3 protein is CASSYSASGITYEQYF. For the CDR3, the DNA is TGTGCCAGCAGTTACTCAGCAAGCGGGATTACCTACGAGCAGTACTTC.